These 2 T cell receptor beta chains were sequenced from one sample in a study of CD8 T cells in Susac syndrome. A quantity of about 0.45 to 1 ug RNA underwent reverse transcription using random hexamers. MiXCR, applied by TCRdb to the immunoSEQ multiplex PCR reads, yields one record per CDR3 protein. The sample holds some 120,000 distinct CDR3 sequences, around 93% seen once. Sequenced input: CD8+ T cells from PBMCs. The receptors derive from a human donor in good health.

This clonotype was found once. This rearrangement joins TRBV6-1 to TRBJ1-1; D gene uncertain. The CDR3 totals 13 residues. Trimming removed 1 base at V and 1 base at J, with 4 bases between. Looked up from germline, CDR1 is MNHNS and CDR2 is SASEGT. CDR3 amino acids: CASSEEGNTEAFF. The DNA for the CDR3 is TGTGCCAGCAGTGAAGAGGGGAACACTGAAGCTTTCTTT.

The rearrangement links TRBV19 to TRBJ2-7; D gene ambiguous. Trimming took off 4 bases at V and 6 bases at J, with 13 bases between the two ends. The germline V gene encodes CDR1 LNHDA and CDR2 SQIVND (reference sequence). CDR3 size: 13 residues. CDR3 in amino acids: CASSTTPPREQYF. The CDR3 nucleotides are TGTGCCAGTAGTACCACCCCGCCCCGCGAGCAGTACTTC.